This entry concerns a single T cell receptor beta chain. With V trimmed by 6 bases and J by 0 bases, 7 bases remained unmatched. The CDR3 is 15 amino acids. Germline V gene data show CDR1 as MNHEY and CDR2 as SMNVEV (reference sequence). This entry is derived from a study of blood T cell repertoires in COVID-19. Participants spanned ages roughly 18 to 90 years and resided in about 24 US areas. Assignments of participants to cohorts depended upon their own reported clinical history. For recovered donors of Cohort 3, there were two negative PCRs, clearance, or symptom resolution. Some clones are missing from TCRdb's copy, which holds only in-frame ones; the method was immunoSEQ multiplex PCR. Of more than 300,000 clones listed, around nine tenths were seen once; the top ten hold less than 6%.

Sequencing was done on a sample of PBMCs or T cells enriched from blood (not recorded which). This clonotype originated in a woman aged 30 to 39 who had recovered from COVID-19. V is TRBV27 and J is TRBJ2-7; 8 bases are a match to TRBD1. This CDR3 reads CASRSGQANSYEQYF. The CDR3 DNA sequence: TGTGCCAGCAGGTCGGGACAGGCAAACTCCTACGAGCAGTACTTC.